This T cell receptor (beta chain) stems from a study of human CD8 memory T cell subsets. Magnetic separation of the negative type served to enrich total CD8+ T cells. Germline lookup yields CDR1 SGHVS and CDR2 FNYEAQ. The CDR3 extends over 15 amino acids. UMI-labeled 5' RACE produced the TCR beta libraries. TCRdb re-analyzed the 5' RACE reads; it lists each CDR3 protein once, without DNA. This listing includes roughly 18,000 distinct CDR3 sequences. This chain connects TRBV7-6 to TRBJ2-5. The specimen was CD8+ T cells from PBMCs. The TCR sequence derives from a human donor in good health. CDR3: CASSLIYAEQETQYF.